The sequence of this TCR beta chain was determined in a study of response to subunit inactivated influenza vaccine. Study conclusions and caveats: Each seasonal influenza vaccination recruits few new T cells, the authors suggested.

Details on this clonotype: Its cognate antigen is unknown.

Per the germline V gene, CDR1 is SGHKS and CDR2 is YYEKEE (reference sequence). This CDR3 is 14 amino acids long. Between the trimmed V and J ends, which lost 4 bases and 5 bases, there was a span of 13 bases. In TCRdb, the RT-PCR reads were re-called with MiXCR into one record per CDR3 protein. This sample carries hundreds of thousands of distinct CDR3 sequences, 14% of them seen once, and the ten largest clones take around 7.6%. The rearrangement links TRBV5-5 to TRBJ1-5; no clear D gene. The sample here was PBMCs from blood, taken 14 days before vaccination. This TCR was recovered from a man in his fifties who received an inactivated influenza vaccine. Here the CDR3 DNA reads TGTGCCAGCAGCCGGGATCAGATTTATCAGCCCCAGCATTTT. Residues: CASSRDQIYQPQHF.